The 28 T cell receptor beta chains below all came from one sample that was sequenced in a study of beta chain features in type 1 diabetes. Expressed TCRB transcripts were sequenced after all isolated RNA was converted to cDNA. The assay was immunoSEQ multiplex PCR, and TCRdb's table has in-frame clones only and misses some. The sample records over 700,000 clones, about a sixth being singletons. The source material was naive CD4+ T cells from blood. The receptor source for this set is a woman in her late teens or twenties in good health.

The chain employs TRBV2 and TRBJ2-2; TRBD1 might be the D (7 bases). Deletions cut 5 bases from V and 6 bases from J, with 19 bases between. The CDR3 totals 16 residues. Germline assignment: CDR1 SNHLY and CDR2 FYNNEI. The CDR3 loop reads CASSPRQGLGAGELFF. The CDR3 DNA follows: TGTGCCAGCAGTCCCCGACAGGGACTCGGTGCCGGGGAGCTGTTTTTT.

This clone has a handful of counts. The rearrangement joins TRBV28 to TRBJ2-4, with D perhaps TRBD1 (6 bases). Trimming cost V 5 bases and J 0 bases, with 17 bases left between them. The CDR3 is 17 amino acids. Germline CDR1 MDHEN, CDR2 SYDVKM. CDR3 coding DNA: TGTGCCAGCAGTGGGGACACCCGAGTTCTAGCCAAAAACATTCAGTACTTC. Its translation is CASSGDTRVLAKNIQYF. Filled out from reference TRBV28 and TRBJ2-4, the complete variable domain reads DVKVTQSSRYLVKRTGEKVFLECVQDMDHENMFWYRQDPGLGLRLIYFSYDVKMKEKGDIPEGYSVSREKKERFSLILESASTNQTSMYLCASSGDTRVLAKNIQYFGAGTRLSVL.

A few counts support this clone. The CDR3 DNA reads as TGTGCCAGCAGCCCAAAAGGGCGCGGGCCTATCAATGAGCAGTTCTTC. Its translation: CASSPKGRGPINEQFF. The genes are TRBV5-4 and TRBJ2-1; D may be TRBD2 (5 bases). The V end was cut by 4 bases, the J end by 6 bases, with 20 bases between. This CDR3 comprises 16 residues. Germline CDR1 and CDR2: SGHNT and YYREEE (reference sequence).

The chain recombines TRBV28 with TRBJ2-7, with 12 bases that match TRBD2. Germline lookup yields CDR1 MDHEN and CDR2 SYDVKM. CDR3 length equals 14 residues. With V trimmed by 6 bases and J by 4 bases, 4 bases remained unmatched. The CDR3 DNA reads as TGTGCCAGCAGACAAGGACTAGCGGGGTACGAGCAGTACTTC. It is translated as CASRQGLAGYEQYF.

The rearrangement links TRBV25-1 to TRBJ2-3, with 9 positions matching TRBD2. Germline V gives CDR1 MGHDK, CDR2 SYGVNS. This CDR3 comprises 18 residues. Trimming at V came to 8 bases and at J to 2 bases, leaving 17 bases not matched to a gene. The DNA of the CDR3 is TGTGCCAGCTCCAAGGGTAGCGGGAGTCCGCTCCCCACAGATACGCAGTATTTT. It encodes CASSKGSGSPLPTDTQYF.

The chain has TRBV5-1 and TRBJ2-7; D gene ambiguous. Trimming took 4 bases from V and 6 from J, leaving 11 bases between them. The CDR3 runs to 12 residues. CDR1 is SGHRS and CDR2 is YFSETQ in the germline V gene. This CDR3 reads CASSHRTGEQYF. CDR3 sequence (DNA): TGCGCCAGCAGCCACCGCACCGGCGAGCAGTACTTC.

The J gene is TRBJ1-1, the V gene TRBV5-6, with D possibly TRBD1 on 6 matching bases. V lost 4 bases and J lost 5, with 12 bases in between. Germline-derived CDR1 and CDR2 are SGHDT and YYEEEE. The CDR3 is 13 residues long. The CDR3 region is CASSPTGFTEAFF. In DNA, the CDR3 is TGTGCCAGCAGCCCAACAGGGTTTACTGAAGCTTTCTTT.

The chain employs TRBV10-3 and TRBJ2-7; TRBD2 matches 13 bases. V shed 4 bases and J 4 bases; nucleotides not matched to a gene: 1. Germline CDR1 reads ENHRY; CDR2 reads SYGVKD. This CDR3 has 14 amino acids. The CDR3 sequence: CAISAGLAGYEQYF. CDR3 DNA: TGTGCCATCAGTGCGGGACTAGCGGGATACGAGCAGTACTTC.

Points on this clone: Additional DNA sequences in this sample encode the identical CDR3. V usage is TRBV18 and J usage is TRBJ2-1, with 14 bases lining up with TRBD2. The length of the CDR3 is 14 residues. J was trimmed by 8 bases and V by 6 bases; bases with no gene match: 3. The germline V gene encodes CDR1 KGHSH and CDR2 LQKENI. DNA of the CDR3: TGTGCCAGCTCCCCGGGACTAGCGGGAGATGAGCAGTTCTTC. Protein: CASSPGLAGDEQFF.

In its sample, this clone was seen a few times. This chain uses TRBV29-1 with TRBJ2-5; 15 bases are a match to TRBD2. The J call is in doubt because the DNA end fits TRBJ2-7 better. The germline CDR1 and CDR2 sequences are SQVTM and ANQGSEA. This CDR3 region has 14 residues. The DNA of the CDR3 is TGCAGCGTGAGGACTAGCGGGAGGGCCGGCGAGCAGTACTTC. Translating it yields CSVRTSGRAGEQYF.

This clone has a handful of counts. The V call is TRBV11-2, the J call TRBJ2-5; possibly TRBD2 for D (6 bases). V shed 4 bases and J shed 1 base, with 16 bases lying between them. The CDR3 is 16 amino acids. CDR1 is SGHAT and CDR2 is FQNNGV in the germline V gene. CDR3 sequence (DNA): TGTGCCAGCAGCTGGCCGCGGGGAGTCCCCCAAGAGACCCAGTACTTC. Translating gives CASSWPRGVPQETQYF. The full variable domain, with the rest looked up from reference TRBV11-2 and TRBJ2-5, is EAGVAQSPRYKIIEKRQSVAFWCNPISGHATLYWYQQILGQGPKLLIQFQNNGVVDDSQLPKDRFSAERLKGVDSTLKIQPAKLEDSAVYLCASSWPRGVPQETQYFGPGTRLLVL.

This clone was detected only a few times. V is TRBV29-1 and J is TRBJ2-1; 9 bases match TRBD2. Germline V gives CDR1 SQVTM, CDR2 ANQGSEA. Trimming took 4 bases from V and 6 from J; bases not matched to a gene: 7. The CDR3 loop spans 14 amino acids. CDR3 sequence: CSVGWRLAVNEQFF. CDR3 DNA sequence: TGCAGCGTTGGTTGGAGACTAGCGGTCAATGAGCAGTTCTTC.

The chain employs TRBV28 and TRBJ1-5; D is unresolved. V was pared by 5 bases and J by 3 bases, with 8 bases between. The CDR3 length is 13 residues. Germline CDR1 MDHEN, CDR2 SYDVKM. The CDR3, as DNA: TGTGCCAGCAGTCCCCCCCACAATCAGCCCCAGCATTTT. It specifies CASSPPHNQPQHF.

The genes are TRBV9 and TRBJ2-7, with no clear D. This CDR3 region has 15 residues. CDR1 and CDR2 (germline): SGDLS, YYNGEE. V gave up 2 bases and J gave up 0 bases, with 12 bases separating them. CDR3 protein: CASSVSYPDSYEQYF. DNA for the CDR3: TGTGCCAGCAGCGTTTCTTACCCGGACTCCTACGAGCAGTACTTC.

The V call is TRBV5-1, the J call TRBJ2-7; D possibly corresponds to TRBD2 (6 bases). Germline CDR1 reads SGHRS; CDR2 reads YFSETQ. V was shortened by 4 bases and J by 0 bases, with 14 bases between the two germline ends. CDR3 length: 15 amino acids. The CDR3 loop is CASSHRDFSSYEQYF. Here the CDR3 DNA reads TGCGCCAGCAGCCACCGGGACTTCTCCTCCTACGAGCAGTACTTC.

This clone was seen more than once but under ten times. The chain links TRBV5-4 to TRBJ1-1, with D hard to call. The V and J ends lost 2 bases and 6 bases respectively, with 8 bases between them. The CDR3 sequence is 12 residues long. Germline V lookup: CDR1 SGHNT, CDR2 YYREEE (reference sequence). The DNA of the CDR3 is TGTGCCAGCAGCTTCGACGGTTCTGAAGCTTTCTTT. It yields the protein CASSFDGSEAFF.

This clone has more than one count but fewer than ten. The genes are TRBV7-9 and TRBJ1-4; 9 bases align to TRBD1. The germline V gene has CDR1 SEHNR and CDR2 FQNEAQ (reference sequence). The ends lost 1 base at V and 6 bases at J; junction bases unmatched: 3. The length of the CDR3 is 15 residues. CDR3 nucleotides: TGTGCCAGCAGCTTAGTTGACAGGGGGGATGAAAAACTGTTTTTT. Its protein product is CASSLVDRGDEKLFF.

This clone has only a few counts. The rearrangement links TRBV11-1 to TRBJ2-1; D unresolved. Between the trimmed V and J ends, which lost 0 bases and 4 bases, there was a span of 10 bases. The CDR3 extends over 15 amino acids. Germline V gene sequence: CDR1 SGHAT, CDR2 FQDESV (reference sequence). The CDR3 bases are TGTGCCAGCAGCTTAGCGCTTTGGGGTTACAATGAGCAGTTCTTC. Translated: CASSLALWGYNEQFF.

The chain recombines TRBV19 with TRBJ2-7; 10 positions match TRBD1. The V gene's germline CDR1 is LNHDA and CDR2 SQIVND (reference sequence). The CDR3 is 13 amino acids. V shed 7 bases and J 2 bases; nucleotides not matched to a gene: 2. Here the CDR3 reads CASKGQGTYEQYF. For the CDR3, the DNA is TGTGCCAGTAAGGGACAGGGGACCTACGAGCAGTACTTC.

V and J are TRBV4-2 and TRBJ2-7, with no clear D. V was cut by 0 bases and J by 3 bases, with 9 bases left in between. CDR1 LGHNA and CDR2 YNFKEQ come from the germline V gene. The CDR3 runs to 14 residues. CDR3 coding DNA: TGTGCCAGCAGCCAAGATCATGGCTTCTACGAGCAGTACTTC. Amino acids: CASSQDHGFYEQYF.

This clone has just a few counts. The chain combines TRBV5-4 with TRBJ2-1, with 14 bases lining up with TRBD2. The CDR3 loop spans 16 amino acids. Trimming cost V 3 bases and J 4 bases; bases outside gene matches: 3. CDR1 and CDR2 from the germline V gene are SGHNT and YYREEE (reference sequence). CDR3 DNA: TGTGCCAGCAGCTCGAGGACTAGCGGGGGGTACAATGAGCAGTTCTTC. This translates into CASSSRTSGGYNEQFF.

The V and J genes are TRBV7-9 and TRBJ1-1; a possible D gene is TRBD1 (6 bases). Trimming cost V 3 bases and J 5 bases, with 13 bases left between them. The CDR3 covers 14 residues. Germline V gene lookup returns CDR1 SEHNR and CDR2 FQNEAQ (reference sequence). As DNA, the CDR3 is TGTGCCAGCAGCTTGGGACATTGGAGAACTGAAGCTTTCTTT. Its protein is CASSLGHWRTEAFF.

As DNA, the CDR3 is TGCGCCAGCAGCTTGGTAGCGGGAGGCTGGACCGGGGAGCTGTTTTTT. Protein product: CASSLVAGGWTGELFF. This chain links TRBV5-1 with TRBJ2-2; 10 bases agree with TRBD2. J gave up 5 bases and V 0 bases, and 4 bases lay outside the gene matches. CDR1 is SGHRS and CDR2 is YFSETQ in the germline V gene. The CDR3 is made up of 16 amino acids.

The chain combines TRBV28 with TRBJ2-5; 9 bases match TRBD2. This CDR3 spans 14 amino acids. V trimming: 5 bases; J trimming: 4 bases; junction bases outside the gene matches: 5. Germline CDR1 and CDR2: MDHEN and SYDVKM. The CDR3 loop is CASSASSGIETQYF. CDR3 sequence (DNA): TGTGCCAGCAGTGCCTCTAGCGGGATAGAGACCCAGTACTTC.

The CDR3 DNA follows: TGTGCCAGCAGCGTCGTCGGGACTGACTCTGGGGCCAACGTCCTGACTTTC. Its protein is CASSVVGTDSGANVLTF. The chain employs TRBV7-2 and TRBJ2-6, with D perhaps matching TRBD2 (6 bases). The CDR3 contains 17 residues. CDR1 and CDR2 (germline): SGHTA, FQGNSA. V lost 5 bases and J 0 bases, leaving 14 bases between the germline ends.

The V call is TRBV28, the J call TRBJ1-5; D remains ambiguous. The CDR3 spans 13 residues. V was clipped by 5 bases and J by 5 bases, with 10 bases between them. Germline lookup yields CDR1 MDHEN and CDR2 SYDVKM. The DNA for the CDR3 is TGTGCCAGCAGTGTGGGCAGATATCAGCCCCAGCATTTT. It codes for CASSVGRYQPQHF.

In its sample, this clone was seen a few times. The V and J genes are TRBV27 and TRBJ2-7; D gene unclear. The germline V gene encodes CDR1 MNHEY and CDR2 SMNVEV (reference sequence). The CDR3 contains 13 residues. V shed 1 base and J shed 7 bases, with 11 bases lying between them. CDR3 in DNA: TGTGCCAGCAGTTTATTTCTGGGAACGGAGCAGTACTTC. Translated, it gives CASSLFLGTEQYF.

This clone was found a few times. The chain combines TRBV7-2 with TRBJ2-5; either TRBD1 or TRBD2 may supply D (6 bases each). Deletions cut 5 bases from V and 5 bases from J, with 18 bases between. Germline assignment: CDR1 SGHTA and CDR2 FQGNSA. The CDR3 contains 15 residues. The CDR3 DNA sequence: TGTGCCAGCAGCACAAACAGAGGGGGGCTGGAGACCCAGTACTTC. It is translated as CASSTNRGGLETQYF. Full variable domain (remainder filled in from reference TRBV7-2 and TRBJ2-5): GAGVSQSPSNKVTEKGKDVELRCDPISGHTALYWYRQSLGQGLEFLIYFQGNSAPDKSGLPSDRFSAERTGGSVSTLTIQRTQQEDSAVYLCASSTNRGGLETQYFGPGTRLLVL.